This T cell receptor (beta chain) is drawn from a study of low-dose radiotherapy and immunotherapy resistance in tumors. Turning to the study itself: 1 Gy per fraction was delivered to Cohort 2 every two weeks, for 13 Gy total over 26 weeks. The regimen for patients comprised intravenous nivolumab 240 mg every two weeks plus intravenous ipilimumab 1 mg/kg every six weeks.

Time point meaning: before trial treatment. Low-dose radiotherapy and low-dose cyclophosphamide, together with aspirin, ipilimumab and nivolumab, were given to donors. There are many counts of this clonotype. V gave up 11 bases and J gave up 6 bases; unmatched junction bases: 6. The CDR3 has 13 residues. Germline CDR1 and CDR2: ENHRY and SYGVKD. Priming of first-strand cDNA relied on TRAV- and TRBV-specific primers (covering alpha and beta chains). TCR amplification used roughly 21 PCR cycles, a constant-region primer and a V-primer adapter. TCRdb ran MiXCR on the reads and lists one entry per CDR3 protein. Counted here are 80,000 to 95,000 distinct CDR3 sequences, 9.4% occurring once; the ten biggest clones make up more than 0.85%.

The gene calls are TRBV10-3 and TRBJ2-3, with 12 bases that match TRBD2. Sequenced material: PBMCs, taken before treatment. The source of this sequence is a male donor with prostate cancer. CDR3 sequence (DNA): TGTGCCGTTCGACTAGCGGGAGTGGATACGCAGTATTTT. Amino acid sequence: CAVRLAGVDTQYF.